These T cell receptor beta chains were read from a single sample in a study of blood T cells in healthy people across ages. Each CDR3 protein is one row after TCRdb ran MiXCR on the 5' RACE reads. Of hundreds of thousands of distinct CDR3 sequences in the sample, around a quarter were seen once. The sample also formed part of further work on T cells of mothers and their children.

The sequencing input was blood. These receptors were taken from a boy younger than 18 in good health. Both conserved end residues are part of each CDR3. Fields, in order: clone size, J gene, D gene, CDR3 length, V gene, CDR3 DNA, CDR3 protein. D genes are given only for firm matches. Clone size is shown for a subset of rows, as once, few, many or a class of expanded clone.

clone_size: few; j_call: TRBJ2-3; d_call: NA; cdr3_length: 13; v_call: TRBV14; cdr3_nt: TGTGCCAGCAGTACTCTAGTCCCGGATACGCAGTATTTT; cdr3_aa: CASSTLVPDTQYF
clone_size: NA; j_call: TRBJ2-1; d_call: NA; cdr3_length: 15; v_call: TRBV20-1; cdr3_nt: TGCAGTGCACGGCGTCGGGGGGCCTCTAACAATGAGCAGTTCTTC; cdr3_aa: CSARRRGASNNEQFF
clone_size: few; j_call: TRBJ2-5; d_call: NA; cdr3_length: 13; v_call: TRBV12-3/TRBV12-4; cdr3_nt: TGTGCCAGCAGCTGGCTCCATCCCAAGACCCAGTACTTC; cdr3_aa: CASSWLHPKTQYF
clone_size: few; j_call: TRBJ2-2; d_call: NA; cdr3_length: 13; v_call: TRBV6-1; cdr3_nt: TGTGCCAGCTCGCGGTCCGGGACCGGGGAGCTGTTTTTT; cdr3_aa: CASSRSGTGELFF
clone_size: NA; j_call: TRBJ1-2; d_call: TRBD1; cdr3_length: 12; v_call: TRBV29-1; cdr3_nt: TGCAGCGTTGCGACAGGGGCTAGGGGCTACACCTTC; cdr3_aa: CSVATGARGYTF
clone_size: few; j_call: TRBJ2-5; d_call: NA; cdr3_length: 16; v_call: TRBV20-1; cdr3_nt: TGCAGTGCTAGTGGTGAGGTGGGGGGGCCAAGGGAGACCCAGTACTTC; cdr3_aa: CSASGEVGGPRETQYF
clone_size: few; j_call: TRBJ1-2; d_call: NA; cdr3_length: 14; v_call: TRBV25-1; cdr3_nt: TGTGCCAGCAGTGAATTAGGGACGGGATATGGCTACACCTTC; cdr3_aa: CASSELGTGYGYTF
clone_size: few; j_call: TRBJ1-3; d_call: NA; cdr3_length: 16; v_call: TRBV4-1; cdr3_nt: TGCGCCAGCAGCCCAGATTCAGGGAAGACTGGAAACACCATATATTTT; cdr3_aa: CASSPDSGKTGNTIYF
clone_size: once; j_call: TRBJ2-1; d_call: TRBD2; cdr3_length: 15; v_call: TRBV10-3; cdr3_nt: TGTGCCATCAGAGCACTAGCGGGGGAGTTCAATGAGCAGTTCTTC; cdr3_aa: CAIRALAGEFNEQFF
clone_size: few; j_call: TRBJ1-3; d_call: NA; cdr3_length: 15; v_call: TRBV20-1; cdr3_nt: TGCAGTGCTAGGCCCATGATTTTGTTTGGAAACACCATATATTTT; cdr3_aa: CSARPMILFGNTIYF
clone_size: NA; j_call: TRBJ2-3; d_call: TRBD2; cdr3_length: 16; v_call: TRBV20-1; cdr3_nt: TGCAGTGCCCTCTATCCTAGCGGGGGCAGCACAGATACGCAGTATTTT; cdr3_aa: CSALYPSGGSTDTQYF
clone_size: NA; j_call: TRBJ1-2; d_call: NA; cdr3_length: 15; v_call: TRBV5-5; cdr3_nt: TGTGCCAGCAGCCAAGGGACTCCTCCTAAAGATGGCTACACCTTC; cdr3_aa: CASSQGTPPKDGYTF
clone_size: NA; j_call: TRBJ1-4; d_call: NA; cdr3_length: 15; v_call: TRBV25-1; cdr3_nt: TGTGCCAGCCCCTGGGGGGGCCCGGTCGATGAAAAACTGTTTTTT; cdr3_aa: CASPWGGPVDEKLFF
clone_size: NA; j_call: TRBJ2-5; d_call: NA; cdr3_length: 15; v_call: TRBV10-3; cdr3_nt: TGTGCCATCAGTGAAGGAATAGGATCCCAAGAGACCCAGTACTTC; cdr3_aa: CAISEGIGSQETQYF
clone_size: few; j_call: TRBJ2-7; d_call: NA; cdr3_length: 16; v_call: TRBV4-1; cdr3_nt: TGCGCCAGCAGCCAAGTGGTGGGGGGTGGACTCTACGAGCAGTACTTC; cdr3_aa: CASSQVVGGGLYEQYF
clone_size: few; j_call: TRBJ1-2; d_call: NA; cdr3_length: 13; v_call: TRBV27; cdr3_nt: TGTGCCAGCCGGTTTGGGAGCTCCTATGGCTACACCTTC; cdr3_aa: CASRFGSSYGYTF
clone_size: NA; j_call: TRBJ2-3; d_call: TRBD2; cdr3_length: 14; v_call: TRBV9; cdr3_nt: TGTGCCAGCAGTGCCGGGGGGGCGGCAGATACGCAGTATTTT; cdr3_aa: CASSAGGAADTQYF
clone_size: NA; j_call: TRBJ2-1; d_call: NA; cdr3_length: 12; v_call: TRBV20-1; cdr3_nt: TGCAGTGCTAGAGATGTGGCCTATGAGCAGTTCTTC; cdr3_aa: CSARDVAYEQFF
clone_size: few; j_call: TRBJ1-2; d_call: NA; cdr3_length: 16; v_call: TRBV28; cdr3_nt: TGTGCCAGCAGTCTATTACCAGGGACCGGGAGCTATGGCTACACCTTC; cdr3_aa: CASSLLPGTGSYGYTF
clone_size: few; j_call: TRBJ1-4; d_call: NA; cdr3_length: 14; v_call: TRBV15; cdr3_nt: TGTGCCACCAGCAGAGCCAAATTTGGTGAAAAACTGTTTTTT; cdr3_aa: CATSRAKFGEKLFF
clone_size: NA; j_call: TRBJ2-7; d_call: NA; cdr3_length: 16; v_call: TRBV20-1; cdr3_nt: TGCAGTGCTAGAGAGGTGGGAGGAGGTGTTGGCTCCGAGCAGTACTTC; cdr3_aa: CSAREVGGGVGSEQYF
clone_size: NA; j_call: TRBJ2-5; d_call: NA; cdr3_length: 13; v_call: TRBV7-9; cdr3_nt: TGTGCCAGCAGACGGACAGAGCAAGAGACCCAGTACTTC; cdr3_aa: CASRRTEQETQYF
clone_size: few; j_call: TRBJ2-1; d_call: NA; cdr3_length: 15; v_call: TRBV6-5; cdr3_nt: TGTGCCAGCAGTTACAGGGTAGGCTCCTACAATGAGCAGTTCTTC; cdr3_aa: CASSYRVGSYNEQFF
clone_size: few; j_call: TRBJ2-1; d_call: NA; cdr3_length: 10; v_call: TRBV12-3/TRBV12-4; cdr3_nt: TGTGCCAGCAGTTTAAGTGAGCAGTTCTTC; cdr3_aa: CASSLSEQFF
clone_size: NA; j_call: TRBJ1-5; d_call: NA; cdr3_length: 13; v_call: TRBV27; cdr3_nt: TGTGCCAGCAGTCGCGGGACCTTCGGACCCCAGCATTTT; cdr3_aa: CASSRGTFGPQHF
clone_size: many; j_call: TRBJ1-4; d_call: NA; cdr3_length: 12; v_call: TRBV6-6; cdr3_nt: TGTGCCAGCAGCCCTGGGGAGGAAAAACTGTTTTTT; cdr3_aa: CASSPGEEKLFF
clone_size: NA; j_call: TRBJ1-4; d_call: TRBD1; cdr3_length: 16; v_call: TRBV19; cdr3_nt: TGTGCCAGTACCTGGACAGGGGGCGTATCTAATGAAAAACTGTTTTTT; cdr3_aa: CASTWTGGVSNEKLFF
clone_size: NA; j_call: TRBJ1-2; d_call: NA; cdr3_length: 15; v_call: TRBV19; cdr3_nt: TGTGCCAGTAGTTTCCCAGGGGCGGGAGACTATGGCTACACCTTC; cdr3_aa: CASSFPGAGDYGYTF
clone_size: few; j_call: TRBJ2-4; d_call: TRBD2; cdr3_length: 19; v_call: TRBV28; cdr3_nt: TGTGCCAGCAGTCCCGGGGCTAGCGGGAGGCCCCTAGCCAAAAACATTCAGTACTTC; cdr3_aa: CASSPGASGRPLAKNIQYF
clone_size: once; j_call: TRBJ2-5; d_call: NA; cdr3_length: 14; v_call: TRBV5-1; cdr3_nt: TGCGCCAGCAGCTACGACAGGAAGGGAGAGACCCAGTACTTC; cdr3_aa: CASSYDRKGETQYF
clone_size: few; j_call: TRBJ2-5; d_call: NA; cdr3_length: 15; v_call: TRBV27; cdr3_nt: TGTGCCAGCAGTTTAACACAGGGCAGTCTAGAGACCCAGTACTTC; cdr3_aa: CASSLTQGSLETQYF
clone_size: NA; j_call: TRBJ1-1; d_call: NA; cdr3_length: 12; v_call: TRBV2; cdr3_nt: TGTGCCAGCAGGGCAGGGTTCACTGAAGCTTTCTTT; cdr3_aa: CASRAGFTEAFF
clone_size: NA; j_call: TRBJ2-5; d_call: NA; cdr3_length: 14; v_call: TRBV3-1; cdr3_nt: TGTGCCAGCAGCCCCTCCACGGGGCGGAAGACCCAGTACTTC; cdr3_aa: CASSPSTGRKTQYF
clone_size: few; j_call: TRBJ2-4; d_call: TRBD1; cdr3_length: 17; v_call: TRBV5-5; cdr3_nt: TGTGCCAGCAGCCGCCCGGGACAGTATATAGCCAAAAACATTCAGTACTTC; cdr3_aa: CASSRPGQYIAKNIQYF
clone_size: many; j_call: TRBJ2-5; d_call: TRBD2; cdr3_length: 13; v_call: TRBV12-3/TRBV12-4; cdr3_nt: TGTGCCAGCAGCTTAGCGGGTTTGGAGACCCAGTACTTC; cdr3_aa: CASSLAGLETQYF
clone_size: few; j_call: TRBJ1-1; d_call: NA; cdr3_length: 14; v_call: TRBV5-1; cdr3_nt: TGCGCCAGCAGCTCACAGGGCCTTTCCACTGAAGCTTTCTTT; cdr3_aa: CASSSQGLSTEAFF
clone_size: NA; j_call: TRBJ1-2; d_call: NA; cdr3_length: 17; v_call: TRBV28; cdr3_nt: TGTGCCACCGGTCCGCCTATGGACAGTAGGTGGAATAACGGCTACACCTTC; cdr3_aa: CATGPPMDSRWNNGYTF
clone_size: NA; j_call: TRBJ2-1; d_call: TRBD2; cdr3_length: 15; v_call: TRBV9; cdr3_nt: TGTGCCAGCAGCGTAGTTGTCGGGGGGGCAGGTGAGCAGTTCTTC; cdr3_aa: CASSVVVGGAGEQFF
clone_size: once; j_call: TRBJ2-5; d_call: NA; cdr3_length: 12; v_call: TRBV20-1; cdr3_nt: TGCAGTGCTAGAGACGGCGGGGAGACCCAGTACTTC; cdr3_aa: CSARDGGETQYF
clone_size: NA; j_call: TRBJ2-3; d_call: NA; cdr3_length: 12; v_call: TRBV20-1; cdr3_nt: TGCAGTGCCCCGCCAGGGGCGGATACGCAGTATTTT; cdr3_aa: CSAPPGADTQYF
clone_size: few; j_call: TRBJ2-2; d_call: NA; cdr3_length: 14; v_call: TRBV6-5; cdr3_nt: TGTGCCAGCAGTTCAGACAGCAACACCGGGGAGCTGTTTTTT; cdr3_aa: CASSSDSNTGELFF
clone_size: NA; j_call: TRBJ2-1; d_call: TRBD1; cdr3_length: 20; v_call: TRBV27; cdr3_nt: TGTGCCAGCAGTCCCCCGGGAGCGGACTACAGGGGGGACACCTACAATGAGCAGTTCTTC; cdr3_aa: CASSPPGADYRGDTYNEQFF
clone_size: NA; j_call: TRBJ1-6; d_call: TRBD1; cdr3_length: 15; v_call: TRBV20-1; cdr3_nt: TGCAGTGCTGGGGGGCCAGGGGGAGATAATTCACCCCTCCACTTT; cdr3_aa: CSAGGPGGDNSPLHF
clone_size: NA; j_call: TRBJ1-2; d_call: NA; cdr3_length: 11; v_call: TRBV29-1; cdr3_nt: TGCAGCGTCTCGGGACTTGATGGCTACACCTTC; cdr3_aa: CSVSGLDGYTF
clone_size: NA; j_call: TRBJ2-1; d_call: TRBD2; cdr3_length: 15; v_call: TRBV28; cdr3_nt: TGTGCCAGCAGTTCCCTAGGGACTAGTCGGGTTGAGCAGTTCTTC; cdr3_aa: CASSSLGTSRVEQFF
clone_size: few; j_call: TRBJ2-5; d_call: NA; cdr3_length: 14; v_call: TRBV12-3/TRBV12-4; cdr3_nt: TGTGCCAGCAGCGCATATGGGGCGGTGAATGAGCGGTTCTTC; cdr3_aa: CASSAYGAVNERFF
clone_size: NA; j_call: TRBJ2-5; d_call: NA; cdr3_length: 15; v_call: TRBV12-3/TRBV12-4; cdr3_nt: TGTGCCAGCAGGGGGGGGCTAGCGGACGGAGAGGCCCAGTACTTC; cdr3_aa: CASRGGLADGEAQYF
clone_size: once; j_call: TRBJ1-1; d_call: TRBD1; cdr3_length: 15; v_call: TRBV4-1; cdr3_nt: TGCGCCAGCAGGGAACAGGGGGCAGGGAACACTGAAGCTTTCTTT; cdr3_aa: CASREQGAGNTEAFF
clone_size: NA; j_call: TRBJ1-6; d_call: NA; cdr3_length: 13; v_call: TRBV12-3/TRBV12-4; cdr3_nt: TGTGCCAGCACCAAAGAGACAGACTCACCCCTCCACTTT; cdr3_aa: CASTKETDSPLHF
clone_size: NA; j_call: TRBJ2-7; d_call: NA; cdr3_length: 13; v_call: TRBV3-1; cdr3_nt: TGTGCCAGCAGCCAAGATTGGGGCTACGAGCAGTACTTC; cdr3_aa: CASSQDWGYEQYF
clone_size: NA; j_call: TRBJ2-5; d_call: NA; cdr3_length: 17; v_call: TRBV10-3; cdr3_nt: TGTGCCATCAGTACCACCGGGACAAAGAATTCAAGAGAGGCCCAGTACTTC; cdr3_aa: CAISTTGTKNSREAQYF
clone_size: few; j_call: TRBJ2-3; d_call: NA; cdr3_length: 16; v_call: TRBV20-1; cdr3_nt: TGCAGTGCTAGTCGGGCGCTAGGGGGGGAAACAGATACGCAGTATTTT; cdr3_aa: CSASRALGGETDTQYF
clone_size: few; j_call: TRBJ2-5; d_call: NA; cdr3_length: 14; v_call: TRBV12-3/TRBV12-4; cdr3_nt: TGTGCCAGCAGTACGCGACAGGTCGGGGAGACCCAGTACTTC; cdr3_aa: CASSTRQVGETQYF